The 10 T cell receptor beta chains given below trace back to one sample, sequenced in a study of liver allograft versus peripheral blood T cells. Background on the study: A comparison was made between T cell receptor repertoires in transplanted livers and those in recipients' peripheral blood.

Via MiXCR, TCRdb re-called the reads, giving one row per CDR3 protein. Of several thousand distinct CDR3 sequences listed, about 15% are singletons. The receptors come from a human patient who had a liver transplant. The graft donor may have contributed some T cells.

This clonotype is labeled as medium-sized (0.01 to 0.1%). The V gene is TRBV7-2, the J gene TRBJ2-1, with D unresolved. This CDR3 spans 13 amino acids. V was trimmed by 1 base and J by 10 bases, leaving 11 bases between them. CDR1 SGHTA and CDR2 FQGNSA come from the germline V gene. The CDR3 spells CASSLDPKLEQFF. The CDR3, as DNA: TGTGCCAGCAGCTTAGACCCCAAACTGGAGCAGTTCTTC.

This clonotype is categorized as medium-sized. This chain links TRBV6-5 with TRBJ2-7, with unresolved D. The CDR3 consists of 17 residues. Looked up from germline, CDR1 is MNHEY and CDR2 is SVGAGI. Trimming stripped 2 bases from V and 1 base from J, with 18 bases between. CDR3 coding DNA: TGTGCCAGCAGTTACGGATTAAGAACAGCATCATCCTACGAGCAGTACTTC. Protein: CASSYGLRTASSYEQYF.

This clonotype was counted many times. This chain joins TRBV5-6 and TRBJ2-2; possible D gene TRBD2, 6 bases. V lost 0 bases and J lost 1, with 10 bases in between. Germline CDR1 reads SGHDT; CDR2 reads YYEEEE. The CDR3 spans 16 residues. This CDR3 is CASSLARRVNTGELFF. The DNA of the CDR3 is TGTGCCAGCAGCTTGGCCAGGAGGGTGAACACCGGGGAGCTGTTTTTT.

This clonotype showed up just a few times. Germline and junction disagree at one end, which may indicate a read error. The rearrangement joins TRBV11-2 to TRBJ1-5, with D hard to call. The CDR3 is 12 amino acids. Per germline, CDR1 SGHAT and CDR2 FQNNGV. The CDR3 loop is CASSGDHQPQHF. CDR3 DNA sequence: TGTGCCAGCAGCGGCGACCATCAACCCCAGCATTTT.

By sample fraction, this clonotype is medium-sized. The rearrangement links TRBV6-1 to TRBJ2-7, with 8 bases fitting TRBD1. CDR1 is MNHNS and CDR2 is SASEGT in the germline V gene. This CDR3 region has 15 residues. The trim removed 7 bases at V and 6 bases at J, leaving 14 bases unmatched. CDR3 amino acids: CASTPQGAPVREQYF. In nucleotides, the CDR3 is TGTGCCAGCACCCCCCAGGGGGCTCCCGTTCGCGAGCAGTACTTC.

This chain uses TRBV12-3 or TRBV12-4 with TRBJ2-7; TRBD1 matches 9 bases. V gave up 6 bases and J gave up 2 bases; unmatched junction bases: 8. The CDR3 contains 15 residues. CDR3 region: CASSPGQGITYEQYF. The CDR3 DNA reads TGTGCCAGCAGCCCGGGACAGGGAATAACCTACGAGCAGTACTTC.

In this sample, this clonotype is medium-sized. This sequence joins TRBV19 and TRBJ2-7; perhaps TRBD2 as D (6 bases). The germline gives CDR1 LNHDA, CDR2 SQIVND (reference sequence). Trimming pared 4 bases from V and 0 bases from J, leaving 13 bases between. This CDR3 is built from 15 residues. CDR3 residues: CASSNPDGSSYEQYF. The CDR3 nucleotides are TGTGCCAGTAGTAACCCGGACGGGAGCTCCTACGAGCAGTACTTC.

By share, this clonotype ranks as medium-sized (0.01 to 0.1%). The chain combines TRBV18 with TRBJ1-5, with D unresolved. The CDR3 sequence is 15 residues long. In germline, CDR1 is KGHSH, CDR2 LQKENI. V shed 0 bases and J shed 1 base, with 7 bases lying between them. CDR3 sequence reads: CASSPPGGSNQPQHF. The CDR3, as DNA: TGTGCCAGCTCACCACCCGGAGGGAGCAATCAGCCCCAGCATTTT.

The chain uses TRBV9 and TRBJ2-3; tentative D call: TRBD2 (6 bases). CDR3 length: 15 residues. The germline V and J ends were trimmed by 0 bases and 3 bases, with 11 bases remaining between them. Germline V gene data show CDR1 as SGDLS and CDR2 as YYNGEE. CDR3 residues: CASSVGSGTTDTQYF. CDR3 in DNA: TGTGCCAGCAGCGTAGGTTCCGGGACTACAGATACGCAGTATTTT.

This clonotype has ten or more counts. The chain has TRBV6-2 or TRBV6-3 and TRBJ2-4; 10 nucleotides align to TRBD2. V was clipped by 2 bases and J by 9 bases; unmatched bases: 10. CDR1 is MNHEY and CDR2 is SVGEGT in the germline V gene. The CDR3 runs to 16 residues. CDR3 loop: CASSYERGGTVGIQYF. DNA of the CDR3: TGTGCCAGCAGTTACGAGCGGGGGGGGACAGTGGGCATTCAGTACTTC.